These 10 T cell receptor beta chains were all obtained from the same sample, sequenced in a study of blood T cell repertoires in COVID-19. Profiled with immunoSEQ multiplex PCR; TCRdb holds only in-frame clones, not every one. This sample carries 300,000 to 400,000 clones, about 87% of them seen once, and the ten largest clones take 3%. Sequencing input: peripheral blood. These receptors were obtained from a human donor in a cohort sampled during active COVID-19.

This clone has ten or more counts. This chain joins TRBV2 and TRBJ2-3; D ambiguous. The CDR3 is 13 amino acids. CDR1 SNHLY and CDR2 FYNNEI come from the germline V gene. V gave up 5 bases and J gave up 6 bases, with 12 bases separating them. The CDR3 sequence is CASSLPPEDTQYF. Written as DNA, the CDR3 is TGTGCCAGCAGTCTCCCCCCCGAGGATACGCAGTATTTT.

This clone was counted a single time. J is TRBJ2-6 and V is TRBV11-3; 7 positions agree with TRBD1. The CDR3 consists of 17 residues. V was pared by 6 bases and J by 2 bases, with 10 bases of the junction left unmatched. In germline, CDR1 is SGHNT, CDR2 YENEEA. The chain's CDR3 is CASSKGGRAAGANVLTF. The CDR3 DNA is TGTGCCAGCAGTAAAGGGGGCAGGGCCGCTGGGGCCAACGTCCTGACTTTC.

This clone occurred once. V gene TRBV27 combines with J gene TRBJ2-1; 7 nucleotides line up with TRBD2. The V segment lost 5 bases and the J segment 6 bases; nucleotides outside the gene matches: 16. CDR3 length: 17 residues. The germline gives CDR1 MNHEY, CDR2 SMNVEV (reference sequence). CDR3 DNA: TGTGCCAGCAGTCTCCCACTGGGCGGGGGTAGGGGCAATGAGCAGTTCTTC. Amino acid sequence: CASSLPLGGGRGNEQFF.

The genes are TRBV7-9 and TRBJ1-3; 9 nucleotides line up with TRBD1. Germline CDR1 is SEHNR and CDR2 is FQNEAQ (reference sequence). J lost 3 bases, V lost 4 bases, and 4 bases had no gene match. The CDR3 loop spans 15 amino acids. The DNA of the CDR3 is TGTGCCAGCAGCTCCATGGGACAGGGTGGAAACACCATATATTTT. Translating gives CASSSMGQGGNTIYF.

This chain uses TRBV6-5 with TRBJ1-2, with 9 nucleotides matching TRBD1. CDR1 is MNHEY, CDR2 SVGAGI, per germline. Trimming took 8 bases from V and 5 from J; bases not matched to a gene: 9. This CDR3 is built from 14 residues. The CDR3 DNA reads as TGTGCCAGCCGTAAACCCGACAGGGGGTATGGCTACACCTTC. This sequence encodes CASRKPDRGYGYTF.

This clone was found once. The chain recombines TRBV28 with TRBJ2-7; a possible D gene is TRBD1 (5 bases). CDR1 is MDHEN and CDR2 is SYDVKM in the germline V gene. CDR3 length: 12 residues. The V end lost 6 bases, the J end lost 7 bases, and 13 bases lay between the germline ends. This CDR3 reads CASSSRGGEQYF. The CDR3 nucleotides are TGTGCCAGCAGCTCAAGGGGTGGAGAGCAGTACTTC.

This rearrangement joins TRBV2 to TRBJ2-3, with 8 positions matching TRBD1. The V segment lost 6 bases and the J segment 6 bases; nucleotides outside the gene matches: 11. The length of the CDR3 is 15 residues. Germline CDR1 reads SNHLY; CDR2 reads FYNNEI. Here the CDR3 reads CASSPLGQARDTQYF. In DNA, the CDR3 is TGTGCCAGCAGCCCCTTGGGACAGGCCAGGGATACGCAGTATTTT. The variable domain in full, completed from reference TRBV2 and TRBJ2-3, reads EPEVTQTPSHQVTQMGQEVILRCVPISNHLYFYWYRQILGQKVEFLVSFYNNEISEKSEIFDDQFSVERPDGSNFTLKIRSTKLEDSAMYFCASSPLGQARDTQYFGPGTRLTVL.

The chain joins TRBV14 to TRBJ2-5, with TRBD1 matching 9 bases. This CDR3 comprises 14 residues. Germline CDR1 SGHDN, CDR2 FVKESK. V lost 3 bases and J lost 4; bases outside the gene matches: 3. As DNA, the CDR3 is TGTGCCAGCAGCCATGGGACAGGGACAGAGACCCAGTACTTC. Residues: CASSHGTGTETQYF.

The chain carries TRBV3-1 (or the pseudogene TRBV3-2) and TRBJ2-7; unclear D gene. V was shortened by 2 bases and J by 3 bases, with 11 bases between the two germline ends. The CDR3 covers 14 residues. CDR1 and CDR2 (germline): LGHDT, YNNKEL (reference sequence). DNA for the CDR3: TGTGCCAGCAGCCAAAGCACGAAGCTCTACGAGCAGTACTTC. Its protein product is CASSQSTKLYEQYF.

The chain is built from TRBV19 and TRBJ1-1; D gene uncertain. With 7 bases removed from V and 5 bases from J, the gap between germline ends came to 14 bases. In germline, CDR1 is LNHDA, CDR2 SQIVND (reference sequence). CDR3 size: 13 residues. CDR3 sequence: CASTGAVTTEAFF. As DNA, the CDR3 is TGTGCCAGTACCGGCGCGGTAACAACTGAAGCTTTCTTT.